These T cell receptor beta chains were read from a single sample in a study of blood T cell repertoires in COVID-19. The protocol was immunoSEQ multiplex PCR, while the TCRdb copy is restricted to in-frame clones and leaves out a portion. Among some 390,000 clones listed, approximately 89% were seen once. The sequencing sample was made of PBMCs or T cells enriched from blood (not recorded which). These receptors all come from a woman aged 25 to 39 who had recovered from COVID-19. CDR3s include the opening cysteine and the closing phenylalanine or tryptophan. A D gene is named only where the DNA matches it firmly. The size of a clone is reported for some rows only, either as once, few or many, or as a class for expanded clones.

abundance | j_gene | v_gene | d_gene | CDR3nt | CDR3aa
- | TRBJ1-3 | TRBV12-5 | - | TGTGCTAGTGGTTTGGTCCTGGACAGCGGGGGGACCATATATTTT | CASGLVLDSGGTIYF
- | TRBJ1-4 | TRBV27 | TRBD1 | TGTGCCAGCAGTGCCCAGGGGGCTGAAGAAAAACTGTTTTTT | CASSAQGAEEKLFF
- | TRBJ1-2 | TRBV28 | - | TGTGCCAGCAGCTCCTCGACAGGCAACTATGGCTACACCTTC | CASSSSTGNYGYTF
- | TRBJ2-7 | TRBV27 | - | TGTGCCAGCAGAACCCTGGGGGCGGCCTACGAGCAGTACTTC | CASRTLGAAYEQYF
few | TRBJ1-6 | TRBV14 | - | TGTGCCAGCAGCCAAGATCTCAATTCACCCCTCCACTTT | CASSQDLNSPLHF
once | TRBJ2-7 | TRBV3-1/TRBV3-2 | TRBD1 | TGTGCCAGCAGCCTCAGACAGGGGCGGAACGAGCAGTACTTC | CASSLRQGRNEQYF
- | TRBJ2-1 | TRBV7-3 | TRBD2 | TGTGCCAGCAGCTCCCAACCGACTAGCGGGGGGGCCGGTGAGCAGTTCTTC | CASSSQPTSGGAGEQFF
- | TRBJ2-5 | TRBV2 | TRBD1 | TGTGCCAGCAGTGAGGACAGGGGGGTAGAGACCCAGTACTTC | CASSEDRGVETQYF
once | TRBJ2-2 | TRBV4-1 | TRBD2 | TGCGCCAGCAGCCAAGATAAAGCGGGAGGTCTCGGGGAGCTGTTTTTT | CASSQDKAGGLGELFF
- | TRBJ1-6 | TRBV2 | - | TGTGCCAGCAGCAAAGGGGGAGAGGTTTCACCCCTCCACTTT | CASSKGGEVSPLHF
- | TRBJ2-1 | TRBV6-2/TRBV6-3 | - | TGTGCCAGCAGTTACTCGTACGGGGAGGACGGAGTCATTCACAATGAGCAGTTCTTC | CASSYSYGEDGVIHNEQFF
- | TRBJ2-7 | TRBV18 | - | TGTGCCAGCTCACCAGGTATGGACAGCTCCTACGAGCAGTACTTC | CASSPGMDSSYEQYF
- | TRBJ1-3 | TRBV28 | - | TGTGCCAGCAGTTCAGGGTACTCTGGAAACACCATATATTTT | CASSSGYSGNTIYF
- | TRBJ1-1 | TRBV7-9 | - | TGTGCCAGCAGCACAGGGCAGGGTCGATTAGGCGCTGAAGCTTTCTTT | CASSTGQGRLGAEAFF
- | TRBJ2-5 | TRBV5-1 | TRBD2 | TGCGCCAGCAGCTTGCGTCTAGCGGGGGCAGAGACCCAGTACTTC | CASSLRLAGAETQYF
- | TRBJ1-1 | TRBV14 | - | TGTGCCAGCAGCCAAGAATTTCTTTGGGAGGTGTTTACTGAAGCTTTCTTT | CASSQEFLWEVFTEAFF
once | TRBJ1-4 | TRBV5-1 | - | TGCGCCAGCAGCCCGGGGGACCAGAATGAAAAACTGTTTTTT | CASSPGDQNEKLFF
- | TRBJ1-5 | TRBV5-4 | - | TGTGCCAGCAGCTTTACTGGGGCCGCGGGGGTTCAGCCCCAGCATTTT | CASSFTGAAGVQPQHF
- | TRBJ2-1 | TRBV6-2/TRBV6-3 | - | TGTGCCAGCAGTTACGACAGGGGGTCAGCGGGGGCTTCCATGCGGCAGTTCTTC | CASSYDRGSAGASMRQFF
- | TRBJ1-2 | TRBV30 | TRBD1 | TGTGCCTGGAGCCTCCGGGACAGGGGTGGCTACACCTTC | CAWSLRDRGGYTF
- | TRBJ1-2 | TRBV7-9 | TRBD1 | TGTGCCAGTTCGGTACGTCCAACAGGGGGAACTAACTATGGCTACACCTTC | CASSVRPTGGTNYGYTF
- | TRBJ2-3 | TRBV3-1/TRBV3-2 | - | TGTGCCAGCGGTATAGCGGGCACAGATACGCAGTATTTT | CASGIAGTDTQYF
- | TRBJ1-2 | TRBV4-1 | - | TGCGCCAGCAGCCAAGATCTTGTGGCGGCTTGGGGCTACACCTTC | CASSQDLVAAWGYTF
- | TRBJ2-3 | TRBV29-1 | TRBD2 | TGCAGCGTTTCCGGACTAGCGGGACCAGATACGCAGTATTTT | CSVSGLAGPDTQYF
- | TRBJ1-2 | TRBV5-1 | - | TGCGCCAGCAGCTTGGAGCCCTCGGGAAAAAATGGCTACACCTTC | CASSLEPSGKNGYTF
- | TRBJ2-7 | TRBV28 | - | TGTGCCAGCAGTTTCCTGGACAGAGACACCTACGAGCAGTACTTC | CASSFLDRDTYEQYF
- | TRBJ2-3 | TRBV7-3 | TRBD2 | TGTGCCAGCAGCGTGAGGACTAGCGGGAGGGACACAGATACGCAGTATTTT | CASSVRTSGRDTDTQYF
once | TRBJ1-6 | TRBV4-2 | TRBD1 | TGTGCCAGCAGCCAAGCGACAGGGGGGAATTCACCCCTCCACTTT | CASSQATGGNSPLHF
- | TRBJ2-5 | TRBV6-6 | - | TGTGCCAGCAGTCTACCGGAACAGCAAGAGACCCAGTACTTC | CASSLPEQQETQYF
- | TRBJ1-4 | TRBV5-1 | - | TGCGCCAGCAGCACACAACCGGGACATTTAACCCAAGGCGAAAAACTGTTTTTT | CASSTQPGHLTQGEKLFF
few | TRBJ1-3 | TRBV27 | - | TGTGCCAGCAGTTTAACAGGACGAGTGCGAAACACCATATATTTT | CASSLTGRVRNTIYF
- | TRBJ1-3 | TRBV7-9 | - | TGTGCCAGCAGCTCTAAATCGGACACCATATATTTT | CASSSKSDTIYF
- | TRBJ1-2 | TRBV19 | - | TGTGCCAGTAGTATTAGCGGGGGACCGCACTATGGCTACACCTTC | CASSISGGPHYGYTF
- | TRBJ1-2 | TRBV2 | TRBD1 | TGTGCCCTTGGGGGACAGGGGGATGGCTACACCTTC | CALGGQGDGYTF
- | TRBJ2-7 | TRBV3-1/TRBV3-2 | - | TGTGCCAGCAGCCAGGATCCATGGGGGAGACAGGCAGCCTACGAGCAGTACTTC | CASSQDPWGRQAAYEQYF
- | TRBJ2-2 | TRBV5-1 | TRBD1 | TGCGCCAGCAGTCGATTTACTGGACAGGGGTTTGCCGGGGAGCTGTTTTTT | CASSRFTGQGFAGELFF
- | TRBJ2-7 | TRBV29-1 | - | TGCAGCGTTGAGGCAGGGGCCTACGAGCAGTACTTC | CSVEAGAYEQYF
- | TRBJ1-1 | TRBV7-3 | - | TGTGCCAGCAGCTTTGGGAGGAACACTGAAGCTTTCTTT | CASSFGRNTEAFF
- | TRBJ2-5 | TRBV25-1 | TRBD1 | TGTGCCAGCAGTGAAGGTGGCAGGGGGCGAGAGACCCAGTACTTC | CASSEGGRGRETQYF
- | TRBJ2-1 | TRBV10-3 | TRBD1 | TGTGCCATCAGTGAGTTCCTCCGGGACAGGCCCCATGAGCAGTTCTTC | CAISEFLRDRPHEQFF